This T cell receptor (beta chain) derives from a study of T cells in Graves' hyperthyroidism and ophthalmopathy. Overall study findings and caveats: Separation of ophthalmopathy from stable hyperthyroidism was achieved by a 13 V-J model. Within blood appeared most thyroid clonotypes that had expanded above 0.001.

RNA transcripts yielded amplified TCR beta CDR3 regions. TCR CDR3 regions were first amplified by RT-PCR with HTBI primers. In TCRdb, the multiplex PCR reads were re-called with MiXCR into one record per CDR3 protein. The data contain more than 500,000 distinct CDR3 sequences, 40% to 50% of them singletons. To note about this clonotype: Its antigen is not known.

Germline values: CDR1 SNHLY, CDR2 FYNNEI. Unmatched junction bases numbered 2, after V lost 3 bases and J lost 1 base. The CDR3 loop spans 14 amino acids. The receptor comes from an adult woman with Graves' disease, either hyperthyroidism or ophthalmopathy (not recorded which). The source material was peripheral blood or thyroid tissue (not recorded which). V and J are TRBV2 and TRBJ2-5; TRBD1 matches at 7 bases. CDR3 residues: CASSEGDSQETQYF. CDR3 coding DNA: TGTGCCAGCAGTGAGGGGGACAGCCAAGAGACCCAGTACTTC.